The TCR beta chain described here comes from a study of cytomegalovirus exposure and HLA in healthy donors. The CDR3 is 14 residues long. Germline CDR1 SNHLY, CDR2 FYNNEI. Trimming left V 2 bases short and J 4 bases short, with 8 bases between. Findings of the study overall: It is likely that the observed cluster of highly shared sequence variants was a sequencing artifact. Cytomegalovirus-associated TCR beta chains were listed, numbering 150 to 200.

To note about this clone: Antigen unknown.

It was with 60 Vbeta and 13 Jbeta primers that the PCR ran. Using immunoSEQ multiplex PCR, the repertoire was profiled, and TCRdb retains in-frame clones only, with some absent. This sample has 60,000 to 75,000 clones; approximately 70% occur once, and the top ten carry 5.4%. This rearrangement joins TRBV2 to TRBJ1-4; D is ambiguous. Sequencing used PBMCs. The receptor was derived from a man over 45 in good health and CMV-seronegative. The CDR3 region is CASSETVRNEKLFF. The CDR3 nucleotides are TGTGCCAGCAGTGAAACAGTCCGTAATGAAAAACTGTTTTTT.